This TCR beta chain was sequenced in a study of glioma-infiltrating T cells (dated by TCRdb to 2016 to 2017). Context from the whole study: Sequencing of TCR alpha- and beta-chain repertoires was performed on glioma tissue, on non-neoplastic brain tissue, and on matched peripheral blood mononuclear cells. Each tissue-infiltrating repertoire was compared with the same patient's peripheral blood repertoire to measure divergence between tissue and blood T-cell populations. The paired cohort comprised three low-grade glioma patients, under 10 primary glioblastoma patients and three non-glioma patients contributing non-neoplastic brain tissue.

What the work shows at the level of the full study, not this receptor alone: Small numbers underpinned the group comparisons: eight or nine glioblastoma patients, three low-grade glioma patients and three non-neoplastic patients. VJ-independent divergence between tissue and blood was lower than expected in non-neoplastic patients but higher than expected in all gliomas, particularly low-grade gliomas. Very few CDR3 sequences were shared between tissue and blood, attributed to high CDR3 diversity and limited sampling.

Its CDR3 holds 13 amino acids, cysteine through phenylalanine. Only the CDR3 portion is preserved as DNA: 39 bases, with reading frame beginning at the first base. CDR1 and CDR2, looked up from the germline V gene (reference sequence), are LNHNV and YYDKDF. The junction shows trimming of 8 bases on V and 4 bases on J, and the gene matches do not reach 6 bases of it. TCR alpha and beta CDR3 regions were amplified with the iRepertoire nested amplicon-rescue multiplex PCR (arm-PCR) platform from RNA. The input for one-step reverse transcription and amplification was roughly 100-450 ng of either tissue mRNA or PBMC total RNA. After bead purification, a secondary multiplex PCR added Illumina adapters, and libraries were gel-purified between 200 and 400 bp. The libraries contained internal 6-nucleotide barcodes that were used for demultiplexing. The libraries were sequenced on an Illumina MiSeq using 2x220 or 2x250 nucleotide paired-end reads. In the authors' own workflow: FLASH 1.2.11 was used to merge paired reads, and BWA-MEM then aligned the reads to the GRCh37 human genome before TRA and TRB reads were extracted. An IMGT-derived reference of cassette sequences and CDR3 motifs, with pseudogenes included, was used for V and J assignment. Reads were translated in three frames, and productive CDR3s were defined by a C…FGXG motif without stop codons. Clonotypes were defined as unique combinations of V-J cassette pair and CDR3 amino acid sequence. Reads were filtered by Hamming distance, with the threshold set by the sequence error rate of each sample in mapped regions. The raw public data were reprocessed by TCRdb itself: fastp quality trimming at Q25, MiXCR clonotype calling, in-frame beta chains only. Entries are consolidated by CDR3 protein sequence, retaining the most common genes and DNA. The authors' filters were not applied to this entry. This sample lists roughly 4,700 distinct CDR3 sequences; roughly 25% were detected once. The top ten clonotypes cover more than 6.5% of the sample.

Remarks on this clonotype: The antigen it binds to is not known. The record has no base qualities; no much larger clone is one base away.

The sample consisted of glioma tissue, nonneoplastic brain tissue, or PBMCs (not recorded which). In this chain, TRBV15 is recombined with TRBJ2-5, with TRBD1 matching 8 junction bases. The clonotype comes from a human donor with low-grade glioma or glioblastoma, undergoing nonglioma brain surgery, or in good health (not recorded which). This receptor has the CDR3 CATLDRGGETQYF. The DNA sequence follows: TGTGCCACCCTCGACAGGGGAGGAGAGACCCAGTACTTC. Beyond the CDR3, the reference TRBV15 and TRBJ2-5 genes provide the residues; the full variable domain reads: DAMVIQNPRYQVTQFGKPVTLSCSQTLNHNVMYWYQQKSSQAPKLLFHYYDKDFNNEADTPDNFQSRRPNTSFCFLDIRSPGLGDTAMYLCATLDRGGETQYFGPGTRLLVL.